This T cell receptor beta chain comes out of a study of T cells after yellow fever vaccination. Findings and caveats of the study: Booster samples showed a return of most primary-vaccination clones (around 96% CD4, around 85% CD8).

This clonotype was seen a few times. Its antigen is unknown. Template switching by 5'RACE produced TCR cDNA, adding a universal primer site and UMIs. MiXCR, applied by TCRdb to the 5' RACE reads, yields one record per CDR3 protein. Of 400,000 to 450,000 distinct CDR3 sequences listed, roughly 20% are singletons. Germline CDR1 and CDR2: MNHEY and SVGEGT. Trimming took 5 bases from V and 3 from J, leaving 11 bases between them. The CDR3 totals 14 residues. Sequencing used PBMCs, obtained before the yellow fever booster vaccination. The origin of this receptor is a man aged 18-30 years who received the YFV17D yellow fever vaccine. V is TRBV6-2 or TRBV6-3 and J is TRBJ1-5, with D perhaps TRBD1 (5 bases). CDR3 residues: CASSQRGFNQPQHF. CDR3 DNA: TGTGCCAGCAGTCAACGGGGCTTCAATCAGCCCCAGCATTTT.